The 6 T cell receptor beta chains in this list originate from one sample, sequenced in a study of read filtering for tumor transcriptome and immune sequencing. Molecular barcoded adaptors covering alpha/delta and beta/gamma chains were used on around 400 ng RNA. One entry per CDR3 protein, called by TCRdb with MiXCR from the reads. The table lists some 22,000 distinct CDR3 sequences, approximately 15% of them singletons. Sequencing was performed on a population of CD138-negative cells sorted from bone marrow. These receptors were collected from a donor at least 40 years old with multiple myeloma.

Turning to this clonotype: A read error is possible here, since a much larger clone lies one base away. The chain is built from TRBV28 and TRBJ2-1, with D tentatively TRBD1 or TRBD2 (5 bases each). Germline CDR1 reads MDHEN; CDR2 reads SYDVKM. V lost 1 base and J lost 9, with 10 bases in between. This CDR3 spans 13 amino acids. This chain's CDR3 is CASSLFRGSEQFF. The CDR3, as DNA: TGTGCCAGCAGTTTATTTCGGGGCAGTGAGCAGTTCTTC.

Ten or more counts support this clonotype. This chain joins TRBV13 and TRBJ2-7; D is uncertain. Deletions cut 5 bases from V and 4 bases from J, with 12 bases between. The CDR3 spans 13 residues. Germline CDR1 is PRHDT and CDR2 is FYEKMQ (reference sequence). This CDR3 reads CASSPGEPYEQYF. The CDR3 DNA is TGTGCCAGCAGCCCCGGAGAGCCGTACGAGCAGTACTTC.

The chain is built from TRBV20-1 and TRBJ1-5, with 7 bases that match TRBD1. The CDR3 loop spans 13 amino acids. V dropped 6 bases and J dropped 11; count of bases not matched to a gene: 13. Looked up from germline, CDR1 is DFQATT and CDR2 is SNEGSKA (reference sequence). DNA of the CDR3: TGCAGTGCCGGGACAGTCCGGGTGCAGACCCAGCATTTT. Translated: CSAGTVRVQTQHF.

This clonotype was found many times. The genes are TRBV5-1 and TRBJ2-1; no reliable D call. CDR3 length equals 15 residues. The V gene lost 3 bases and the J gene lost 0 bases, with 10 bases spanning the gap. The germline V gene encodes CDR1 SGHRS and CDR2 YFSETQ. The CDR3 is CASSSLGNSYNEQFF. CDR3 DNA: TGCGCCAGCAGCTCCCTCGGAAACTCCTACAATGAGCAGTTCTTC.

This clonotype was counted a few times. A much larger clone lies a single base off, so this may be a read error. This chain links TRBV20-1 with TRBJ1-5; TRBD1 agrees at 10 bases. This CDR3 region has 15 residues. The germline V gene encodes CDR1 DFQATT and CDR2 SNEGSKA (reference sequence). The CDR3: CSAWGDRGSNQTQHF. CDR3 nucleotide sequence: TGCAGTGCCTGGGGGGACAGGGGATCAAATCAGACCCAGCATTTT.

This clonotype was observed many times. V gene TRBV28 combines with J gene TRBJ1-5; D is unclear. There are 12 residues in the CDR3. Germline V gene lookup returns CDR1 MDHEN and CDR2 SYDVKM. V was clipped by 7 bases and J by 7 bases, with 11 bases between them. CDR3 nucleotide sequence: TGTGCCAGCAACCCACCGGGCCAGCCCCAGCATTTT. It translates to CASNPPGQPQHF.